These T cell receptor beta chains were read from a single sample in a study of metastatic and nonmetastatic thyroid tumors. With MiXCR, TCRdb called clones anew from the PCR reads. The repertoire holds about 40,000 clones, with approximately 16% as singletons. Sequenced sample: blood. These receptors were taken from a female donor with papillary thyroid cancer or a benign thyroid nodule (not recorded which). Some clones in this sample may be carry-over from other donors' samples. CDR3s include the opening cysteine and the closing phenylalanine or tryptophan. The D gene is left open where the match is weak. Part of the rows lack a size; the others show once, few, many or a class for expanded clones.

v_call	d_call	j_call	clone_size	cdr3_aa	cdr3_nt
TRBV3-1	TRBD1	TRBJ2-7	many	CASSPSRTGGRDEQYF	TGTGCCAGCAGCCCCTCGAGGACAGGGGGTAGGGACGAGCAGTACTTC
TRBV5-6	.	TRBJ2-7	.	CASSRAASSYEQYF	TGTGCCAGCAGCCGGGCAGCGAGCTCCTACGAGCAGTACTTC
TRBV15	.	TRBJ1-2	many	CATSRDRGNYGYTF	TGTGCCACCAGCAGAGACCGGGGAAACTATGGCTACACCTTC
TRBV6-2/TRBV6-3	.	TRBJ2-7	many	CASSYVFPKTESSYEQYF	TGTGCCAGCAGTTACGTTTTCCCCAAGACGGAGAGCTCCTACGAGCAGTACTTC
TRBV6-1	.	TRBJ1-3	few	CASIGNGNAIYF	TGTGCCAGCATTGGAAATGGAAACGCCATATATTTT
TRBV27	.	TRBJ1-3	many	CASRDTGQLLGNTIYF	TGTGCCAGCAGGGATACCGGACAGCTCTTAGGAAACACCATATATTTT
TRBV28	TRBD2	TRBJ2-1	many	CASSSGTSGYNEQFF	TGTGCCAGCAGTTCCGGGACTAGCGGATACAATGAGCAGTTCTTC
TRBV30	.	TRBJ1-6	many	CAWSVKVIGNSPLHF	TGTGCCTGGAGTGTTAAGGTGATAGGGAATTCACCCCTCCACTTT
TRBV2	.	TRBJ1-1	many	CASRGDLNTEAFF	TGTGCCAGCAGAGGAGACTTGAACACTGAAGCTTTCTTT
TRBV6-4	TRBD2	TRBJ2-3	.	CASSDSGSPDTQYF	TGTGCCAGCAGTGACAGCGGGAGCCCAGATACGCAGTATTTT
TRBV21-1	.	TRBJ2-6	many	CASSTPASGGANGANVLTF	TGTGCCAGCAGCACGCCCGCTAGCGGGGGGGCAAACGGGGCCAACGTCCTGACTTTC
TRBV12-3/TRBV12-4	TRBD1	TRBJ1-5	many	CASSRDRGSNQPQHF	TGTGCCAGCAGTCGGGACAGGGGGAGCAATCAGCCCCAGCATTTT
TRBV5-6	.	TRBJ1-3	many	CASSPLDTSGNTIYF	TGTGCCAGCAGCCCCCTTGACACCTCTGGAAACACCATATATTTT
TRBV6-5	.	TRBJ1-4	.	CASIYSGAGEKLFF	TGTGCCAGCATTTACTCGGGTGCTGGTGAAAAACTGTTTTTT
TRBV28	.	TRBJ2-5	many	CASSTPRHWVHPQETQYF	TGTGCCAGCAGTACGCCCCGGCATTGGGTTCACCCTCAAGAGACCCAGTACTTC
TRBV6-1	.	TRBJ2-7	.	CAVRLGWNEQYF	TGTGCCGTCCGCTTGGGATGGAACGAGCAGTACTTC
TRBV5-6	.	TRBJ2-7	many	CASSLSGTGPYEQYF	TGTGCCAGCAGCTTGTCCGGGACGGGTCCCTACGAGCAGTACTTC
TRBV27	.	TRBJ2-7	few	CASRPETSYEQYF	TGTGCCAGCAGACCAGAGACAAGTTACGAGCAGTACTTC
TRBV2	TRBD1	TRBJ1-5	.	CASSEATGRGANQPQHF	TGTGCCAGCAGTGAAGCGACAGGGCGGGGGGCCAATCAGCCCCAGCATTTT
TRBV7-6	.	TRBJ2-2	many	CASSLVGGTTGELFF	TGTGCCAGCAGCTTGGTAGGAGGGACCACCGGGGAGCTGTTTTTT
TRBV9	TRBD1	TRBJ2-3	few	CANSVDPGTGLDTQYF	TGTGCCAACAGCGTAGATCCGGGGACAGGGTTGGATACGCAGTATTTT
TRBV20-1	.	TRBJ1-1	many	CSAPLRNTEAFF	TGCAGTGCCCCCCTCCGGAACACTGAAGCTTTCTTT
TRBV6-1	TRBD1	TRBJ1-5	many	CASRRTGEAQPQHF	TGTGCCAGCAGACGGACAGGGGAGGCTCAGCCCCAGCATTTT
TRBV3-1	.	TRBJ2-2	many	CASSQVPRAGELFF	TGTGCCAGCAGCCAAGTGCCCAGGGCCGGGGAGCTGTTTTTT
TRBV6-2/TRBV6-3	TRBD2	TRBJ2-7	few	CAISSLTSGSYEQYF	TGCGCCATCAGTTCCCTGACTAGCGGCTCCTACGAGCAGTACTTC
TRBV10-3	.	TRBJ2-6	many	CAISVVGKQISGANVLTF	TGTGCCATCAGTGTAGTGGGAAAACAGATCTCTGGGGCCAACGTCCTGACTTTC
TRBV14	TRBD1	TRBJ2-7	many	CASSPYGQGLYEQYF	TGTGCCAGCAGCCCATACGGACAGGGACTCTACGAGCAGTACTTC
TRBV14	.	TRBJ2-5	.	CASSRRIQETQYF	TGTGCCAGCAGCCGACGGATTCAAGAGACCCAGTACTTC
TRBV3-1	.	TRBJ2-7	many	CASSLGTVAYEQYF	TGTGCCAGCAGCCTCGGGACCGTTGCCTACGAGCAGTACTTC
TRBV5-1	.	TRBJ2-6	.	CASTLEGGAGTNVLTF	TGCGCCAGCACCCTGGAGGGTGGTGCAGGGACCAACGTCCTTACTTTC
TRBV6-1	.	TRBJ2-7	few	CASIEGSYYDQYF	TGTGCCAGCATTGAGGGCAGCTACTACGACCAGTACTTC
TRBV12-3/TRBV12-4	.	TRBJ2-5	many	CASRGGGETQYF	TGTGCCAGCCGGGGAGGGGGAGAGACCCAGTACTTC
TRBV19	.	TRBJ2-7	many	CASSIGPGNSYEQYF	TGTGCCAGTAGTATAGGTCCCGGAAACTCCTACGAGCAGTACTTC
TRBV7-8	TRBD2	TRBJ2-1	.	CASSRSASGNQNEQFF	TGTGCCAGCAGCCGATCGGCTAGCGGAAACCAAAATGAGCAGTTCTTC
TRBV15	.	TRBJ2-7	few	CATSSATWASETYEQYF	TGTGCCACCAGCAGTGCCACATGGGCTAGCGAGACCTACGAGCAGTACTTC
TRBV7-6	TRBD2	TRBJ2-7	once	CASSLSGGGLYEQYF	TGTGCCAGCAGCCTAAGCGGGGGGGGCCTCTACGAGCAGTACTTC
TRBV28	TRBD2	TRBJ2-5	many	CASSLGLAGGPETQYF	TGTGCCAGCAGTTTGGGCTTGGCGGGGGGGCCTGAGACCCAGTACTTC
TRBV7-8	.	TRBJ1-5	many	CASSLSGGHSNQPQHF	TGTGCCAGCAGCTTATCGGGGGGCCATAGCAATCAGCCCCAGCATTTT
TRBV5-1	.	TRBJ2-2	many	CASSLAGELFF	TGCGCCAGCAGCTTGGCCGGGGAGCTGTTTTTT
TRBV6-2/TRBV6-3	TRBD2	TRBJ2-1	.	CASSYIGGRAYNEQFF	TGTGCCAGCAGTTACATCGGCGGGAGGGCGTACAATGAGCAGTTCTTC
TRBV6-2/TRBV6-3	TRBD2	TRBJ2-5	.	CARSAPAGGLGETQYF	TGTGCCAGAAGCGCACCAGCGGGAGGGCTTGGTGAGACCCAGTACTTC